The rows below give T cell receptor beta chains drawn from one sample of a study of blood T cell repertoires in COVID-19. Sequenced by immunoSEQ multiplex PCR; TCRdb stores in-frame clones only, minus some. The sample lists 250,000 to 300,000 clones, 86% occurring once. The sequenced material came from peripheral blood. The receptors derive from a woman in her thirties with active or convalescent COVID-19. Both conserved end residues are part of each CDR3. The D gene is left open where the match is weak. Size is stated for part of the rows, as once, few or many counts, or as a class when the clone is expanded.

D	V	J	size	DNA	CDR3
-	TRBV21-1	TRBJ1-2	once	TGTGCCAGCAGCAGGATAGGGACAGGGCGTGACGGCTACACCTTC	CASSRIGTGRDGYTF
-	TRBV7-9	TRBJ1-2	-	TGTGCCAGCAGTCAGGCACCACTCTATGGCTACACCTTC	CASSQAPLYGYTF
-	TRBV6-5	TRBJ1-1	once	TGTGCCAGCATTCTCTCCAGGGACACTGAAGCTTTCTTT	CASILSRDTEAFF
-	TRBV14	TRBJ2-5	-	TGTGCCAGCAGTCGGACTATTCAAGAGACCCAGTACTTC	CASSRTIQETQYF
-	TRBV6-5	TRBJ2-2	-	TGTGCCAGCAGACTTGAAATGAACACCGGGGAGCTGTTTTTT	CASRLEMNTGELFF
-	TRBV18	TRBJ1-2	-	TGTGCCAGCTCACCGACCACGGGGGGAGAGGGCTACACCTTC	CASSPTTGGEGYTF
TRBD2	TRBV3-1/TRBV3-2	TRBJ2-1	once	TGTGCCAGCAGCCACCTAGCGGGGGCCCCCCCACGGGAGCAGTTCTTC	CASSHLAGAPPREQFF
TRBD1	TRBV19	TRBJ2-7	-	TGTGCCAGCCGAGGGACAGCCCCTCGGGAGCAGTACTTC	CASRGTAPREQYF
-	TRBV6-5	TRBJ1-2	-	TGTGCCAGCAGAACAGGGATCTATGGCTACACCTTC	CASRTGIYGYTF
TRBD1	TRBV9	TRBJ2-5	-	TGTGCCAGCAGCCCGCCCGACAGGGGTCAAGAGACCCAGTACTTC	CASSPPDRGQETQYF
-	TRBV5-6	TRBJ1-5	-	TGTGCCAGCAGCTTGGGGGTTGGCAGGGGAGCTAATCAGCCCCAGCATTTT	CASSLGVGRGANQPQHF
-	TRBV2	TRBJ1-5	-	TGTGCCAGCAGTACAGGGTTAGGGCAGCCCCAGCATTTT	CASSTGLGQPQHF
TRBD1	TRBV6-6	TRBJ2-7	-	TGTGCCAGCAGAAGGACAGGGAACTCCTACGAGCAGTACTTC	CASRRTGNSYEQYF
-	TRBV4-3	TRBJ1-5	few	TGCGCCAGCAGTCGTACACATAGCAATCAGCCCCAGCATTTT	CASSRTHSNQPQHF
-	TRBV3-1/TRBV3-2	TRBJ1-5	-	TGTGCCAGCGGCCCTTTTAAGGACAGCCCTCATCAGCCCCAGCATTTT	CASGPFKDSPHQPQHF
-	TRBV2	TRBJ2-7	-	TGTGCCAGCAGTGAGGATTGGGGGGGCGACGGGGAGCAGTACTTC	CASSEDWGGDGEQYF
TRBD2	TRBV10-3	TRBJ2-3	-	TGTGCCATCAGTGAAAGGGGGACTAGCGGCACAGATACGCAGTATTTT	CAISERGTSGTDTQYF
-	TRBV6-1	TRBJ1-5	few	TGTGCCAGCAGGGGCATAGAAAATCAGCCCCAGCATTTT	CASRGIENQPQHF
TRBD2	TRBV11-1	TRBJ2-1	-	TGTGCCAGCAGCTTACCTACCGCTAGCGGCGAGCAGTTCTTC	CASSLPTASGEQFF
-	TRBV5-8	TRBJ2-7	few	TGTGCCAGCAGCTTTTGGTGGGCTAGCGTTTCCTACGAGCAGTACTTC	CASSFWWASVSYEQYF
-	TRBV5-4	TRBJ1-4	-	TGTGCCAGCAGCTGGGGCCAAGGGCTCACCGAAAAACTGTTTTTT	CASSWGQGLTEKLFF
TRBD1	TRBV5-1	TRBJ2-2	-	TGCGCCAGCAGCTCGCTCCAGGGGGCGACCGGGGAGCTGTTTTTT	CASSSLQGATGELFF
-	TRBV10-1	TRBJ1-2	-	TGCGCCAGCAGTGGGGGCGACGACTATGGCTACACCTTC	CASSGGDDYGYTF
-	TRBV6-5	TRBJ2-2	once	TGTGCCAGCAGTTACGGTGCAGGGGCGGCCGGGGAGCTGTTTTTT	CASSYGAGAAGELFF
-	TRBV15	TRBJ1-1	-	TGTGCCACCACCTCGGACAGCTACACTGAAGCTTTCTTT	CATTSDSYTEAFF
TRBD1	TRBV6-6	TRBJ1-1	few	TGTGCCAGCACCGGGACAGCGAACACTGAAGCTTTCTTT	CASTGTANTEAFF
TRBD1	TRBV28	TRBJ1-1	-	TGTGCCAGCAGTTCGACAGGGAATCTTAACACTGAAGCTTTCTTT	CASSSTGNLNTEAFF
TRBD2	TRBV15	TRBJ2-3	-	TGTGCCACCAGCAGAGGCTGGGGGAGGGTGGGCACAGATACGCAGTATTTT	CATSRGWGRVGTDTQYF
-	TRBV28	TRBJ2-3	once	TGTGCCAGCCGGGGGGCGGGACCTAGCACAGATACGCAGTATTTT	CASRGAGPSTDTQYF
-	TRBV6-1	TRBJ1-6	-	TGTGCCAGCAGTGAAGGCAGGGGTCCTTCACCCCTCCACTTT	CASSEGRGPSPLHF
TRBD1	TRBV5-1	TRBJ1-1	-	TGCGCCAGCAGCTTGGGACAGGGGTCGGCTGAAGCTTTCTTT	CASSLGQGSAEAFF
TRBD2	TRBV6-5	TRBJ2-1	few	TGTGCCAGCAGTTTAGGGACTAGAGGTGAGCAGTTCTTC	CASSLGTRGEQFF
TRBD2	TRBV20-1	TRBJ2-3	-	TGCAGTGCTAGTCCAGCAATGACTAGCGGGGGGGTATATACGCAGTATTTT	CSASPAMTSGGVYTQYF
-	TRBV6-2/TRBV6-3	TRBJ1-6	-	TGTGCCAGCAGTTCTCAAACAGGGTGGAAGGACTATAATTCACCCCTCCACTTT	CASSSQTGWKDYNSPLHF
TRBD2	TRBV19	TRBJ2-5	once	TGTGCCAGTAGTCCCCTAGCGGGGGGAGAGACCCAGTACTTC	CASSPLAGGETQYF
-	TRBV28	TRBJ2-7	-	TGTGCCAGCAGTTCCGGAACTATCCCCTGGGACGAGCAGTACTTC	CASSSGTIPWDEQYF
TRBD1	TRBV6-5	TRBJ1-5	-	TGTGCCAGCAGCCGTCGACAGGGAGATCAGCCCCAGCATTTT	CASSRRQGDQPQHF
-	TRBV2	TRBJ1-3	-	TGTGCCAGCAGCCAGGGGTTCTCTGGAAACACCATATATTTT	CASSQGFSGNTIYF
-	TRBV6-2/TRBV6-3	TRBJ1-1	-	TGTGCCAGCAGTTCCGGGCTAGATAGCGCTGAAGCTTTCTTT	CASSSGLDSAEAFF
TRBD2	TRBV24-1	TRBJ2-3	-	TGTGCCACCAGTGATTTGAGGCGGGGGGCCGAGCCAGATACGCAGTATTTT	CATSDLRRGAEPDTQYF
TRBD1	TRBV10-3	TRBJ2-7	-	TGTGCCATCAGTGGGAGTCTGGGGACAGTCAAGGGCGAGCAGTACTTC	CAISGSLGTVKGEQYF
TRBD1	TRBV7-6	TRBJ1-4	-	TGTGCCAGCAGCTTAGGGACAGGCAGAGAAAAACTGTTTTTT	CASSLGTGREKLFF
-	TRBV6-5	TRBJ1-3	-	TGTGCCAGCATTACCGGGATTTTCTCTGGAAACACCATATATTTT	CASITGIFSGNTIYF
TRBD2	TRBV3-1/TRBV3-2	TRBJ2-2	once	TGTGCCAGCAGCCAAGAAGGGCCGGGGGGGCCCGGGGAGCTGTTTTTT	CASSQEGPGGPGELFF
-	TRBV14	TRBJ2-7	-	TGTGCCAGCAGCCAAGAGCCGCCGCTGGGGAGCTACGAGCAGTACTTC	CASSQEPPLGSYEQYF
TRBD1	TRBV7-9	TRBJ2-5	-	TGTGCCAGCAGCTCGACAGGGGCAGTGGAGACCCAGTACTTC	CASSSTGAVETQYF
TRBD2	TRBV30	TRBJ2-5	-	TGTGCCTGGAGTCGGGGAGCGGGGGCGGGGACCCAGTACTTC	CAWSRGAGAGTQYF
-	TRBV30	TRBJ2-3	-	TGTGCGGGGGGGCCGGGGCTAAGCACAGATACGCAGTATTTT	CAGGPGLSTDTQYF
TRBD1	TRBV18	TRBJ2-7	-	TGTGCCAGCTCACGCGACAGGGAAAGAGGCGACGAGCAGTACTTC	CASSRDRERGDEQYF
-	TRBV6-5	TRBJ1-1	-	TGTGCCAGCAACCAGCGGTCCACTCTGAACACTGAAGCTTTCTTT	CASNQRSTLNTEAFF
TRBD1	TRBV19	TRBJ1-5	-	TGTGCCAGTAGTATGAGGACGGGACAGGCAATCGAACCCCAGCATTTT	CASSMRTGQAIEPQHF
TRBD1	TRBV6-5	TRBJ1-5	-	TGTGCCAGCAGTCAGGGGGCTGGTGGCAATCAGCCCCAGCATTTT	CASSQGAGGNQPQHF
-	TRBV6-5	TRBJ1-6	-	TGTGCCAGCAGGAAATCCGGGTCACCCCTCCACTTT	CASRKSGSPLHF